The present T cell receptor beta chain was sequenced within a study of T cells in Graves' hyperthyroidism and ophthalmopathy. Researchers amplified the TCR beta CDR3 regions from RNA transcripts. TCR CDR3 underwent first-round RT-PCR with the HTBI primer set. One entry per CDR3 protein results from TCRdb running MiXCR on the multiplex PCR reads. The repertoire includes about 180,000 distinct CDR3 sequences, about 17% of them detected once, and around 27% sits in the top ten. The length of the CDR3 is 15 residues. Germline CDR1 reads LNHNV; CDR2 reads YYDKDF (reference sequence). V was cut by 3 bases and J by 0 bases, with 11 bases left in between.

The rearrangement joins TRBV15 to TRBJ1-1; D is uncertain. This clonotype was sampled from a woman aged 45-59 years with Graves' hyperthyroidism. The sequencing sample was made of blood. CDR3 nucleotide sequence: TGTGCCACCAGCAGTGGCGGCTTCATGAACACTGAAGCTTTCTTT. It yields the protein CATSSGGFMNTEAFF.